A single sample gave rise to the 26 T cell receptor beta chains below, sequenced in a study of T cell changes during pregnancy in multiple sclerosis. Sequencing was performed with immunoSEQ multiplex PCR; in TCRdb, only in-frame clones are kept and a portion is missing. The data contain some 70,000 clones, roughly nine tenths of them seen just once; the ten biggest clones take up 0.65% to 1%. This specimen consisted of peripheral blood, obtained in the second trimester of pregnancy. The receptors originated from a female donor with multiple sclerosis, enrolled in a pregnancy study.

The rearrangement uses TRBV5-8 and TRBJ1-2; 8 bases match TRBD1. CDR1 is SGHTS, CDR2 YDEGEE, per germline. The CDR3 has 15 amino acids. V trimming: 4 bases; J trimming: 4 bases; junction bases outside the gene matches: 9. In nucleotides, the CDR3 is TGTGCCAGCAGCCATTCGACAGGGGATTCCTATGGCTACACCTTC. It yields the protein CASSHSTGDSYGYTF.

The sample holds one count of this clone. This chain's CDR3 is CASSETTINNEQFF. In nucleotides, the CDR3 is TGTGCCAGCAGCGAGACTACAATAAACAATGAGCAGTTCTTC. The gene calls are TRBV5-6 and TRBJ2-1; tentative D call: TRBD2 (5 bases). The CDR3 is 14 residues long. Between the trimmed V and J ends, which lost 4 bases and 5 bases, there was a span of 13 bases. Germline CDR1 and CDR2: SGHDT and YYEEEE.

This clone appeared a single time. The gene calls are TRBV7-9 and TRBJ1-4; tentatively, D is TRBD1 (5 bases). The CDR3 contains 14 residues. Germline-derived CDR1 and CDR2 are SEHNR and FQNEAQ (reference sequence). Trimming left V 5 bases short and J 6 bases short, with 13 bases between. The CDR3: CASSPWGGYEKLFF. Written as DNA, the CDR3 is TGTGCCAGCAGCCCCTGGGGGGGTTATGAAAAACTGTTTTTT.

CDR3 bases: TGTGCCAGCTATAGGCGGGGGGGCTCCACCGGGGAGCTGTTTTTT. Translation: CASYRRGGSTGELFF. The chain employs TRBV6-6 and TRBJ2-2; 9 positions match TRBD2. This CDR3 has 15 residues. With 8 bases clipped from V and 4 bases from J, the junction kept 8 bases outside the gene matches. The germline gives CDR1 MNHNY, CDR2 SVGAGI (reference sequence).

The J gene is TRBJ2-7, the V gene TRBV9, with 10 nucleotides matching TRBD1. Germline loops: CDR1 SGDLS, CDR2 YYNGEE. The CDR3 consists of 14 residues. Trimming took 3 bases from V and 4 from J; bases not matched to a gene: 4. In nucleotides, the CDR3 is TGTGCCAGCAGCGAACGACAGGGGGCTTACGAGCAGTACTTC. Its translation is CASSERQGAYEQYF.

V and J are TRBV4-1 and TRBJ1-5; TRBD1 matches 8 bases. CDR3 size: 14 residues. Germline values: CDR1 MGHRA, CDR2 YSYEKL. With V trimmed by 3 bases and J by 3 bases, 1 base remained unmatched. As DNA, the CDR3 is TGCGCCAGCAGCCAGGACAGGGCCAATCAGCCCCAGCATTTT. As protein: CASSQDRANQPQHF.

This clone has just one count. The V and J genes are TRBV15 and TRBJ2-7, with 9 bases matching TRBD1. Per the germline V gene, CDR1 is LNHNV and CDR2 is YYDKDF (reference sequence). V shed 0 bases, J shed 2 bases, and the junction held 5 bases outside the gene matches. The CDR3 runs to 16 residues. The DNA of the CDR3 is TGTGCCACCAGCAGAGAGACAGGGGGGACCCCCTACGAGCAGTACTTC. This translates into CATSRETGGTPYEQYF.

The chain couples TRBV29-1 to TRBJ2-7; D is undetermined. The CDR3 is 11 amino acids. The germline gives CDR1 SQVTM, CDR2 ANQGSEA. The ends were cut back, 7 bases at V and 2 bases at J, with 9 bases in the middle. The DNA of the CDR3 is TGCAGCGCCCGGTTGGCCTACGAGCAGTACTTC. Translating it yields CSARLAYEQYF.

The genes are TRBV4-1 and TRBJ2-1; weak D call: TRBD2 (5 bases). CDR3 length: 14 amino acids. Germline-derived CDR1 and CDR2 are MGHRA and YSYEKL. The germline V and J ends were trimmed by 4 bases and 4 bases, with 11 bases remaining between them. The DNA for the CDR3 is TGCGCCAGCAGCCTCGAGGGTACATACAATGAGCAGTTCTTC. This codes for CASSLEGTYNEQFF.

This clone turned up a few times. V and J are TRBV6-4 and TRBJ2-5; 12 bases fit TRBD1. The CDR3 is 18 residues long. V lost 5 bases to trimming and J lost 2 bases; unmatched junction nucleotides: 12. Germline V gene data show CDR1 as MRHNA and CDR2 as SNTAGT. The CDR3: CASSPAAGTGGLQETQYF. As DNA, the CDR3 is TGTGCCAGCAGTCCGGCGGCGGGGACAGGGGGCCTTCAAGAGACCCAGTACTTC.

The chain couples TRBV28 to TRBJ2-7; 8 bases align to TRBD1. Losses at the gene ends were 7 bases for V and 3 bases for J; bases not matched to a gene: 14. The CDR3 runs 16 residues. The germline V gene has CDR1 MDHEN and CDR2 SYDVKM. In DNA, the CDR3 is TGTGCCAGCAAACTTAGTCGGGACAGGCGGATCTACGAGCAGTACTTC. As protein: CASKLSRDRRIYEQYF. Variable domain in full (rest from reference TRBV28 and TRBJ2-7): DVKVTQSSRYLVKRTGEKVFLECVQDMDHENMFWYRQDPGLGLRLIYFSYDVKMKEKGDIPEGYSVSREKKERFSLILESASTNQTSMYLCASKLSRDRRIYEQYFGPGTRLTVT.

The chain couples TRBV2 to TRBJ2-5; the D is unclear. CDR3 length: 11 residues. V was pared by 3 bases and J by 5 bases, with 4 bases between. Germline V gives CDR1 SNHLY, CDR2 FYNNEI. The CDR3 loop reads CASSERETQYF. DNA for the CDR3: TGTGCCAGCAGTGAGAGGGAGACCCAGTACTTC.

The CDR3 nucleotides read TGTGCCAGCAGTCCCGGGGCTAACTATGGCTACACCTTC. This translates into CASSPGANYGYTF. J is TRBJ1-2 and V is TRBV2; D gene unclear. V lost 5 bases, J lost 0 bases, and 7 bases lay in between. CDR3 length: 13 amino acids. Germline V CDR1 and CDR2: SNHLY, FYNNEI.

This clone was detected once. This chain joins TRBV5-1 and TRBJ1-2; D is perhaps TRBD1 (6 bases). The CDR3 extends over 14 amino acids. Trimming took off 4 bases at V and 6 bases at J, with 16 bases between the two ends. Germline values: CDR1 SGHRS, CDR2 YFSETQ. CDR3 coding DNA: TGCGCCAGCAGCCCCCAGGGGAACTTGGATGGCTACACCTTC. This sequence encodes CASSPQGNLDGYTF.

The table lists this clone with a count of one. The V and J genes are TRBV15 and TRBJ2-3; a possible D gene is TRBD2 (7 bases). V lost 0 bases to trimming and J lost 6 bases, with 16 bases between them. The CDR3 is 16 residues long. Per the germline V gene, CDR1 is LNHNV and CDR2 is YYDKDF (reference sequence). The CDR3 DNA reads as TGTGCCACCAGCAGAGATCGAGGGGGGGGTCCGGATACGCAGTATTTT. Its translation is CATSRDRGGGPDTQYF. Looking up the rest from reference TRBV15 and TRBJ2-3 gives the full variable domain: DAMVIQNPRYQVTQFGKPVTLSCSQTLNHNVMYWYQQKSSQAPKLLFHYYDKDFNNEADTPDNFQSRRPNTSFCFLDIRSPGLGDTAMYLCATSRDRGGGPDTQYFGPGTRLTVL.

The V call is TRBV10-2, the J call TRBJ2-5, with 11 bases fitting TRBD2. The V gene's germline CDR1 is WSHSY and CDR2 SAAADI. CDR3 size: 14 residues. Trimming at V came to 8 bases and at J to 11 bases, leaving 13 bases not matched to a gene. The CDR3, as DNA: TGCGCCAGCCGTATGACTAGCGGGGCGAGATCGCAGTACTTC. Residues: CASRMTSGARSQYF.

The J gene is TRBJ1-3, the V gene TRBV4-2, with D tentatively TRBD1 (6 bases). Germline CDR1 reads LGHNA; CDR2 reads YNFKEQ. The V gene lost 0 bases and the J gene lost 8 bases, with 17 bases spanning the gap. CDR3 length: 16 residues. This CDR3 is CASSQDGVRGADTIYF. CDR3 bases: TGTGCCAGCAGCCAAGATGGAGTCAGGGGCGCGGACACCATATATTTT.

In this sample, this clone turned up many times. The chain has TRBV6-4 and TRBJ2-1; 8 nucleotides agree with TRBD1. Germline trimming cut 4 bases from V and 8 bases from J; bases unmatched to any gene: 7. From germline, CDR1 is MRHNA and CDR2 SNTAGT. CDR3 size: 14 residues. The CDR3 coding sequence is TGTGCCAGCAGTGCCCGGGCAGGGGGCCATGAGCAGTTCTTC. Translating it yields CASSARAGGHEQFF.

This clone was recorded a few times. The V and J genes are TRBV19 and TRBJ1-1, with 9 bases that match TRBD1. Losses at the gene ends were 5 bases for V and 4 bases for J; bases not matched to a gene: 14. The CDR3 has 17 residues. Germline values: CDR1 LNHDA, CDR2 SQIVND (reference sequence). CDR3 nucleotides: TGTGCCAGTAGTTCACGACAGGGGGTTGCTTTGGGCACTGAAGCTTTCTTT. This sequence encodes CASSSRQGVALGTEAFF. Together with reference TRBV19 and TRBJ1-1, the CDR3 gives the full variable domain: DGGITQSPKYLFRKEGQNVTLSCEQNLNHDAMYWYRQDPGQGLRLIYYSQIVNDFQKGDIAEGYSVSREKKESFPLTVTSAQKNPTAFYLCASSSRQGVALGTEAFFGQGTRLTVV.

The chain combines TRBV18 with TRBJ1-4, with D unclear. The V gene lost 1 base and the J gene lost 8 bases, with 20 bases spanning the gap. This CDR3 contains 17 residues. Germline V gives CDR1 KGHSH, CDR2 LQKENI. The CDR3 loop is CASSPLGEASRGEKLFF. The CDR3 DNA reads TGTGCCAGCTCACCACTAGGAGAGGCCAGTCGAGGGGAAAAACTGTTTTTT. Full variable domain (outside the CDR3, taken from reference TRBV18 and TRBJ1-4): NAGVMQNPRHLVRRRGQEARLRCSPMKGHSHVYWYRQLPEEGLKFMVYLQKENIIDESGMPKERFSAEFPKEGPSILRIQQVVRGDSAAYFCASSPLGEASRGEKLFFGSGTQLSVL.

The chain carries TRBV5-1 and TRBJ1-3; 7 nucleotides line up with TRBD1. Per germline, CDR1 SGHRS and CDR2 YFSETQ. The CDR3 runs to 15 residues. J gave up 4 bases and V 4 bases, and 8 bases lay outside the gene matches. CDR3 amino acids: CASSPSRGWGNTIYF. CDR3 bases: TGCGCCAGCAGCCCCTCCAGGGGGTGGGGAAACACCATATATTTT. The variable domain in full, completed from reference TRBV5-1 and TRBJ1-3, reads KAGVTQTPRYLIKTRGQQVTLSCSPISGHRSVSWYQQTPGQGLQFLFEYFSETQRNKGNFPGRFSGRQFSNSRSEMNVSTLELGDSALYLCASSPSRGWGNTIYFGEGSWLTVV.

The CDR3 loop reads CASSIVGQAYGYTF. The CDR3 nucleotides read TGTGCCAGTAGTATAGTAGGACAGGCCTATGGCTACACCTTC. This chain uses TRBV19 with TRBJ1-2; 7 nucleotides agree with TRBD1. CDR1 is LNHDA and CDR2 is SQIVND in the germline V gene (reference sequence). V trimming: 1 base; J trimming: 4 bases; junction bases outside the gene matches: 3. The CDR3 consists of 14 residues.

On this clone itself: The identical CDR3 is also encoded by other nucleotide sequences in the sample. The CDR3 sequence is CASSVGDRQETQYF. DNA for the CDR3: TGTGCCAGCAGCGTAGGTGATAGACAAGAGACCCAGTACTTC. This rearrangement joins TRBV9 to TRBJ2-5, with D unclear. The CDR3 sequence is 14 residues long. The V end lost 0 bases, the J end lost 2 bases, and 8 bases lay between the germline ends. Germline V CDR1 and CDR2: SGDLS, YYNGEE.

V is TRBV6-5 and J is TRBJ2-7, with a possible D match to TRBD2 (5 bases). The V and J ends lost 2 bases and 12 bases respectively, with 14 bases between them. The CDR3 consists of 12 residues. The V gene's germline CDR1 is MNHEY and CDR2 SVGAGI. Here the CDR3 DNA reads TGTGCCAGCAGTTACCCATCCGGGGTTTGGTACTTC. Translated, it gives CASSYPSGVWYF.

This clone was seen more than once but under ten times. The V gene is TRBV19, the J gene TRBJ2-2, with 8 bases aligning to TRBD1. This CDR3 comprises 15 residues. Germline V gene lookup returns CDR1 LNHDA and CDR2 SQIVND (reference sequence). The J segment lost 6 bases and the V segment lost 7 bases, leaving 10 bases of the junction unmatched. The CDR3 protein is CASTPGQAWPGELFF. The CDR3 DNA reads as TGTGCCAGTACCCCGGGACAGGCTTGGCCCGGGGAGCTGTTTTTT.

This rearrangement joins TRBV6-4 to TRBJ1-3; TRBD1 is a possible D gene (6 bases). Trimming took 5 bases from V and 1 from J, leaving 9 bases between them. Germline CDR1 is MRHNA and CDR2 is SNTAGT. The CDR3 has 14 amino acids. The CDR3 region has the DNA TGTGCCAGCAGTAGCGGACAGTCTGGAAACACCATATATTTT. Translation: CASSSGQSGNTIYF.